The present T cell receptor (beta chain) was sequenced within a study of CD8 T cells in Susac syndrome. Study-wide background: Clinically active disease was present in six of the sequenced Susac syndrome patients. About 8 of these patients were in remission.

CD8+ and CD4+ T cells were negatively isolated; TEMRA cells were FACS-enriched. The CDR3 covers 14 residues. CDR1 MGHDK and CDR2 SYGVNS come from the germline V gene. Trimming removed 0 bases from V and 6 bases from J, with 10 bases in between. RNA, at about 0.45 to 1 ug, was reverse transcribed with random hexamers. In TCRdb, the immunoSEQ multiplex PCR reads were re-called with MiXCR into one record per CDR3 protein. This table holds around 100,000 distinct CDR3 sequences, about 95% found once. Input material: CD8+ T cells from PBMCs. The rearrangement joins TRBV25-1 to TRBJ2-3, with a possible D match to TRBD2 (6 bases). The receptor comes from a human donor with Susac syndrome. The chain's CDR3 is CASSEYIGGDTQYF. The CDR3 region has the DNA TGTGCCAGCAGTGAATATATTGGAGGGGATACGCAGTATTTT. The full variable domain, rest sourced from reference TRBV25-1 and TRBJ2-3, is EADIYQTPRYLVIGTGKKITLECSQTMGHDKMYWYQQDPGMELHLIHYSYGVNSTEKGDLSSESTVSRIRTEHFPLTLESARPSHTSQYLCASSEYIGGDTQYFGPGTRLTVL.